This note documents a single T cell receptor beta chain sequence. Antigen unknown. This sample is drawn from a study of regulatory T cells in long-lasting Graves disease. V was shortened by 5 bases and J by 3 bases, with 13 bases between the two germline ends. Germline V gives CDR1 PRHDT, CDR2 FYEKMQ (reference sequence). CDR3 length: 14 residues. Regarding the study as a whole: Preferential use of TRBV28, TRBJ1-2 and TRBJ2-5 was seen in persistent disease.

Time point of the sample: persistent/refractory GD, antithyroid drugs over 5 years with positive TRAb. Extracted PBMC RNA gave rise to the TCR library. Sequencing libraries for TCR beta were prepared with iRepertoire HTBI primers and Arm-PCR of CDR3 regions. TCRdb independently ran MiXCR on the multiplex PCR reads; one entry per CDR3 protein. In the table there are around 400,000 distinct CDR3 sequences, 21% of which are singletons. Sample: peripheral blood mononuclear cells (PBMCs), taken when the disease was refractory, from a patient treated with antithyroid drugs. The TCR comes from a female donor with Graves disease. The V call is TRBV13, the J call TRBJ2-5; weak D call: TRBD1 (6 bases). The CDR3 DNA is TGTGCCAGCAGCCCACAGGGTGGGAAAGAGACCCAGTACTTC. This translates into CASSPQGGKETQYF.